This T cell receptor beta chain was sequenced for a study of technical replicates of blood from a handful of donors. Profiling relied on immunoSEQ multiplex PCR, and the TCRdb table lists in-frame clones only, not all of them. The sample holds roughly 76,000 clones, just over 85% seen once. This clone was counted a single time. V lost 4 bases and J 6 bases, leaving 10 bases between the germline ends. The length of the CDR3 is 11 residues. Germline CDR1 reads DFQATT; CDR2 reads SNEGSKA (reference sequence). The chain carries TRBV20-1 and TRBJ2-7, with a tentative D call TRBD1 (5 bases). The material sequenced was PBMCs. The sequence was obtained from a human donor in good health. Some clones in this sample may be carry-over from other donors' samples. CDR3 in amino acids: CSAILGLEQYF. CDR3 nucleotides: TGCAGTGCTATCTTGGGGCTCGAGCAGTACTTC.